This TCR beta chain was obtained from a study of blood T cell repertoires in COVID-19. Study background: In each case, the material was cDNA or gDNA derived from T cells, B-cell-depleted T cells, or PBMCs.

The table came from immunoSEQ multiplex PCR; TCRdb's copy has only in-frame clones and leaves some out. The sample includes more than 300,000 clones, 80% to 90% of them seen just once. Losses at the gene ends were 4 bases for V and 3 bases for J; bases not matched to a gene: 7. Germline V gives CDR1 SEHNR, CDR2 FQNEAQ (reference sequence). The CDR3 has 16 residues. What was sequenced was peripheral blood. The chain employs TRBV7-9 and TRBJ2-5; 11 bases agree with TRBD2. This TCR was recovered from a woman aged 25 to 39 with COVID-19, enrolled during active disease. This CDR3 is CASSSRTSGPEETQYF. The CDR3 DNA follows: TGTGCCAGCAGCTCCAGGACTAGCGGGCCCGAAGAGACCCAGTACTTC.